Following are 28 T cell receptor beta chains from one sample sequenced in a study. TCRdb reprocessed the RT-PCR reads via MiXCR and lists one record per CDR3 protein. Among about 680,000 distinct CDR3 sequences listed, 12% to 15% were seen once. Sequencing was carried out using memory CD4+ T cells from blood. The receptors here all came from a female donor in good health, serving as a healthy control.

This clonotype was recorded at least ten times. The chain combines TRBV12-3 or TRBV12-4 with TRBJ2-7; 7 bases are a match to TRBD1. Germline trimming cut 5 bases from V and 5 bases from J; bases unmatched to any gene: 9. The CDR3 contains 14 residues. This CDR3 reads CASSLTGAPHEQYF. The CDR3 DNA reads TGTGCCAGCAGTCTTACAGGGGCACCCCACGAGCAGTACTTC.

V is TRBV20-1 and J is TRBJ2-1; 11 bases are shared with TRBD2. Germline V gene lookup returns CDR1 DFQATT and CDR2 SNEGSKA (reference sequence). Trimming cost V 3 bases and J 6 bases; bases outside gene matches: 10. The CDR3 runs to 16 residues. The CDR3 here is CSARYLSGRALNEQFF. CDR3 sequence (DNA): TGCAGTGCTAGGTACCTTAGCGGGAGGGCCCTCAATGAGCAGTTCTTC.

This clonotype turned up a few times. This chain links TRBV10-3 with TRBJ2-5; 7 bases are shared with TRBD2. CDR3 length equals 14 residues. Looked up from germline, CDR1 is ENHRY and CDR2 is SYGVKD. V was pared by 3 bases and J by 4 bases, with 5 bases of the junction left unmatched. The CDR3 region has the DNA TGTGCCATCAGTGACCGGGGGGTACGAGAGACCCAGTACTTC. Amino acid sequence: CAISDRGVRETQYF.

This clonotype occurred a few times. The CDR3 loop reads CASSQGGPGSNQPQHF. DNA for the CDR3: TGTGCCAGCAGCCAAGGGGGACCTGGTAGCAATCAGCCCCAGCATTTT. The V call is TRBV7-9, the J call TRBJ1-5, with D perhaps TRBD1 (6 bases). V lost 5 bases to trimming and J lost 0 bases, with 14 bases between them. This CDR3 region has 16 residues. CDR1 and CDR2 (germline): SEHNR, FQNEAQ (reference sequence).

The J gene is TRBJ2-7, the V gene TRBV20-1; 10 bases align to TRBD1. Looked up from germline, CDR1 is DFQATT and CDR2 is SNEGSKA (reference sequence). The CDR3 is 15 residues long. V gave up 5 bases and J gave up 4 bases; unmatched junction bases: 11. The CDR3 is CSAQQLGTGVYEQYF. In nucleotides, the CDR3 is TGCAGTGCTCAACAGCTGGGGACAGGGGTTTACGAGCAGTACTTC.

This clonotype was counted a few times. CDR3 nucleotides: TGTGCCAGCAGATTCGTGGACAATGAGCAGTTCTTC. The encoded protein is CASRFVDNEQFF. The rearrangement uses TRBV12-3 or TRBV12-4 and TRBJ2-1; the D is unclear. Trimming stripped 6 bases from V and 5 bases from J, with 8 bases between. This CDR3 has 12 residues.

This chain joins TRBV18 and TRBJ2-5; D ambiguous. V was trimmed by 3 bases and J by 5 bases, leaving 13 bases between them. The germline gives CDR1 KGHSH, CDR2 LQKENI. The CDR3 totals 14 residues. The CDR3 region has the DNA TGTGCCAGCTCACCGGGCGCGAGTCCGGAGACCCAGTACTTC. Translation: CASSPGASPETQYF. The whole variable domain, filled in from reference TRBV18 and TRBJ2-5, reads NAGVMQNPRHLVRRRGQEARLRCSPMKGHSHVYWYRQLPEEGLKFMVYLQKENIIDESGMPKERFSAEFPKEGPSILRIQQVVRGDSAAYFCASSPGASPETQYFGPGTRLLVL.

The chain joins TRBV25-1 to TRBJ1-4; 7 bases match TRBD1. The ends lost 4 bases at V and 4 bases at J; junction bases unmatched: 9. This CDR3 has 16 residues. Germline assignment: CDR1 MGHDK and CDR2 SYGVNS. The CDR3 loop reads CASSVLTGAFNEKLFF. The CDR3 DNA sequence: TGTGCCAGCAGTGTTCTTACAGGGGCCTTTAATGAAAAACTGTTTTTT.

In its sample, this clonotype was seen many times. V and J are TRBV29-1 and TRBJ2-7, with D possibly being TRBD2 (7 bases). V gave up 5 bases and J gave up 5 bases, with 19 bases separating them. Germline V gene sequence: CDR1 SQVTM, CDR2 ANQGSEA. The CDR3 spans 14 residues. This CDR3 is CSVSPRGEGDEQYF. The CDR3 DNA sequence: TGCAGCGTTAGCCCCCGTGGGGAGGGGGACGAGCAGTACTTC.

The rearrangement joins TRBV4-1 to TRBJ2-1; 10 nucleotides match TRBD2. Unmatched junction bases numbered 8, after V lost 5 bases and J lost 4 bases. The CDR3 sequence is 16 residues long. Looked up from germline, CDR1 is MGHRA and CDR2 is YSYEKL. The CDR3 reads CASSEDRTSGYNEQFF. For the CDR3, the DNA is TGCGCCAGCAGCGAGGATAGGACTAGCGGATACAATGAGCAGTTCTTC.

The chain recombines TRBV15 with TRBJ1-2; TRBD1 is a possible D gene (5 bases). The V gene's germline CDR1 is LNHNV and CDR2 YYDKDF (reference sequence). The CDR3 length is 15 residues. The ends were cut back, 5 bases at V and 2 bases at J, with 15 bases in the middle. The CDR3, as DNA: TGTGCCACCAGCTCACAGGCTCCCCCCAACTATGGCTACACCTTC. This translates into CATSSQAPPNYGYTF.

J is TRBJ2-1 and V is TRBV6-6; possibly TRBD1 for D (5 bases). V lost 0 bases and J lost 8, with 8 bases in between. This CDR3 is 13 amino acids long. The germline gives CDR1 MNHNY, CDR2 SVGAGI (reference sequence). The CDR3 here is CASSYSSRDEQFF. In DNA, the CDR3 is TGTGCCAGCAGTTACTCGAGCAGGGATGAGCAGTTCTTC.

The chain uses TRBV5-1 and TRBJ2-5; TRBD2 agrees at 7 bases. Germline assignment: CDR1 SGHRS and CDR2 YFSETQ. This CDR3 is built from 13 residues. Trimming at V came to 5 bases and at J to 4 bases, leaving 5 bases not matched to a gene. DNA for the CDR3: TGCGCCAGCAGGGATACGGGGGGAGAGACCCAGTACTTC. As protein: CASRDTGGETQYF. Combining the CDR3 with reference TRBV5-1 and TRBJ2-5 gives the whole variable domain KAGVTQTPRYLIKTRGQQVTLSCSPISGHRSVSWYQQTPGQGLQFLFEYFSETQRNKGNFPGRFSGRQFSNSRSEMNVSTLELGDSALYLCASRDTGGETQYFGPGTRLLVL.

In this sample, this clonotype turned up a few times. V usage is TRBV4-1 and J usage is TRBJ1-4; 9 bases agree with TRBD1. Germline V CDR1 and CDR2: MGHRA, YSYEKL. Trimming removed 2 bases from V and 8 bases from J; junction bases left unmatched: 9. There are 16 residues in the CDR3. This chain's CDR3 is CASSQSPGTGLEKLFF. The CDR3 DNA reads as TGCGCCAGCAGCCAAAGCCCCGGGACAGGGTTAGAAAAACTGTTTTTT.

This clonotype was counted many times. The chain couples TRBV20-1 to TRBJ2-3; 7 bases are a match to TRBD2. This CDR3 has 13 residues. V lost 3 bases, J lost 6 bases, and 6 bases stayed unmatched. Germline V gene lookup returns CDR1 DFQATT and CDR2 SNEGSKA (reference sequence). The CDR3 bases are TGCAGTGCTAGGGGGGAGGGGAGGGATACGCAGTATTTT. It codes for CSARGEGRDTQYF.

The chain combines TRBV6-1 with TRBJ2-5, with TRBD1 matching over 9 bases. This CDR3 comprises 14 residues. The germline CDR1 and CDR2 sequences are MNHNS and SASEGT. Trimming took 5 bases from V and 2 from J; bases not matched to a gene: 3. DNA of the CDR3: TGTGCCAGCAGTAGGACAGGGGAACAAGAGACCCAGTACTTC. Its protein product is CASSRTGEQETQYF.

This clonotype was seen a handful of times. This rearrangement joins TRBV9 to TRBJ1-2, with D possibly TRBD1 on 5 matching bases. Per germline, CDR1 SGDLS and CDR2 YYNGEE. This CDR3 region has 14 residues. V was clipped by 4 bases and J by 3 bases, with 13 bases between them. CDR3 protein: CASSRPGPYYGYTF. CDR3 coding DNA: TGTGCCAGCAGCCGCCCGGGGCCCTACTATGGCTACACCTTC.

The genes are TRBV3-1 and TRBJ2-2; D gene unclear. V lost 2 bases and J lost 3, with 10 bases in between. The CDR3 consists of 15 residues. Germline CDR1 LGHDT, CDR2 YNNKEL (reference sequence). The CDR3 nucleotides read TGTGCCAGCAGCCAACCCGCCGGATACACCGGGGAGCTGTTTTTT. Its protein product is CASSQPAGYTGELFF.

The chain has TRBV4-3 and TRBJ1-2; 9 bases match TRBD1. This CDR3 has 16 amino acids. With 3 bases clipped from V and 5 bases from J, the junction kept 10 bases outside the gene matches. Germline V lookup: CDR1 LGHNA, CDR2 YSLEER. CDR3 bases: TGCGCCAGCAGCCAGGCTTACCTGGGACAGGGATATGGCTACACCTTC. Translating gives CASSQAYLGQGYGYTF.

The rearrangement links TRBV6-2 or TRBV6-3 to TRBJ1-5; 10 positions agree with TRBD1. V lost 6 bases and J lost 4; bases outside the gene matches: 6. There are 15 residues in the CDR3. The germline gives CDR1 MNHEY, CDR2 SVGEGT. The CDR3 DNA sequence: TGTGCCAGCAGGAGAGGGACAGGGGAAAATCAGCCCCAGCATTTT. It yields the protein CASRRGTGENQPQHF.

The chain joins TRBV2 to TRBJ2-7; 9 bases align to TRBD1. With V trimmed by 1 base and J by 4 bases, 8 bases remained unmatched. CDR1 and CDR2 (germline): SNHLY, FYNNEI. This CDR3 is built from 16 residues. The CDR3 sequence: CASSEGGLGQGYEQYF. The CDR3 DNA sequence: TGTGCCAGCAGTGAAGGTGGGCTAGGACAGGGGTACGAGCAGTACTTC.

V and J are TRBV29-1 and TRBJ2-7; D is possibly TRBD1 (6 bases). This CDR3 region has 13 residues. The V and J ends lost 7 bases and 1 base respectively, with 14 bases between them. Germline V gene sequence: CDR1 SQVTM, CDR2 ANQGSEA. The CDR3 DNA reads as TGCAGCGGTGACAGGAGTTTGTCCTACGAGCAGTACTTC. It translates to CSGDRSLSYEQYF.

In its sample, this clonotype was seen a few times. J is TRBJ2-2 and V is TRBV20-1, with TRBD2 matching 9 bases. The junction had 13 bases not matched to a gene; V was cut back by 6 bases and J by 5 bases. This CDR3 has 16 amino acids. The V gene's germline CDR1 is DFQATT and CDR2 SNEGSKA (reference sequence). DNA for the CDR3: TGCAGTGCCGACCCGCCTGGCGGGAGGGATACCGGGGAGCTGTTTTTT. The encoded protein is CSADPPGGRDTGELFF.

V usage is TRBV6-6 and J usage is TRBJ1-1; no firm D call. Germline values: CDR1 MNHNY, CDR2 SVGAGI (reference sequence). Trimming shortened V by 3 bases and J by 1 base, and 15 bases separated the two germline ends. CDR3 size: 16 residues. The CDR3 sequence: CASSYTGAKGNTEAFF. The CDR3 coding sequence is TGTGCCAGCAGTTATACGGGAGCGAAAGGGAACACTGAAGCTTTCTTT.

In this sample, this clonotype turned up many times. V gene TRBV6-5 combines with J gene TRBJ1-1; D gene uncertain. The CDR3 extends over 14 amino acids. V gave up 2 bases and J gave up 1 base, with 8 bases separating them. The germline CDR1 and CDR2 sequences are MNHEY and SVGAGI. This chain's CDR3 is CASSYAGRNTEAFF. Written as DNA, the CDR3 is TGTGCCAGCAGTTACGCCGGGCGGAACACTGAAGCTTTCTTT.

This clonotype showed up just a few times. The genes are TRBV6-2 or TRBV6-3 and TRBJ2-7; D not resolved. The CDR3 loop spans 12 amino acids. The V gene's germline CDR1 is MNHEY and CDR2 SVGEGT. Between the trimmed V and J ends, which lost 2 bases and 2 bases, there was a span of 4 bases. DNA of the CDR3: TGTGCCAGCAGTTACGCCACCTACGAGCAGTACTTC. Its translation: CASSYATYEQYF.

This clonotype has a count of ten or more. The chain joins TRBV5-1 to TRBJ2-5; 13 positions match TRBD2. This CDR3 spans 19 amino acids. Germline loops: CDR1 SGHRS, CDR2 YFSETQ. Trimming removed 1 base from V and 3 bases from J; junction bases left unmatched: 12. CDR3: CASSLLGLAGVGAEETQYF. The CDR3 DNA reads as TGCGCCAGCAGCTTGTTAGGACTAGCGGGAGTGGGGGCCGAAGAGACCCAGTACTTC.

This clonotype appeared many times. The V gene is TRBV20-1, the J gene TRBJ2-3, with D unresolved. V lost 3 bases and J lost 5, with 9 bases in between. This CDR3 region has 12 residues. CDR1 is DFQATT, CDR2 SNEGSKA, per germline (reference sequence). The CDR3 spells CSASYYGDTQYF. The CDR3 coding sequence is TGCAGTGCTAGTTACTACGGAGATACGCAGTATTTT.